The 22 T cell receptor beta chains in this list originate from one sample, sequenced in a study of blood T cell repertoires in COVID-19. This table comes from immunoSEQ multiplex PCR, and its TCRdb copy is limited to in-frame clones, with some not included. The sample consists of roughly 250,000 clones, 87% of them appearing once. The sample taken for sequencing was PBMCs or T cells enriched from blood (not recorded which). Receptors were obtained from a woman aged 25-40 years with acute COVID-19.

The chain joins TRBV2 to TRBJ1-2; possible D gene TRBD1, 6 bases. The CDR3 spans 14 residues. V lost 3 bases, J lost 2 bases, and 10 bases lay in between. Germline CDR1 and CDR2: SNHLY and FYNNEI. This chain's CDR3 is CASSERTANYGYTF. In DNA form, the CDR3 reads TGTGCCAGCAGTGAGAGGACAGCAAACTATGGCTACACCTTC.

CDR3: CASSFYRDEQYF. CDR3 sequence (DNA): TGTGCCAGCAGTTTTTACAGGGACGAGCAGTACTTC. The V and J genes are TRBV12-3 or TRBV12-4 and TRBJ2-7, with D tentatively TRBD1 (6 bases). Trimming took 3 bases from V and 5 from J, leaving 8 bases between them. The CDR3 sequence is 12 residues long.

The J gene is TRBJ1-2, the V gene TRBV6-6, with D perhaps matching TRBD1 (5 bases). The CDR3 is made up of 14 amino acids. The V end lost 7 bases, the J end lost 2 bases, and 14 bases lay between the germline ends. Germline assignment: CDR1 MNHNY and CDR2 SVGAGI (reference sequence). The CDR3 protein is CASTPYGGNYGYTF. DNA of the CDR3: TGTGCCAGCACTCCATACGGGGGGAACTATGGCTACACCTTC.

The chain uses TRBV18 and TRBJ1-2; D gene uncertain. Germline V lookup: CDR1 KGHSH, CDR2 LQKENI. CDR3 length equals 12 residues. V gave up 2 bases and J gave up 6 bases, with 7 bases separating them. The CDR3 here is CASSPSSHGYTF. In DNA, the CDR3 is TGTGCCAGCTCACCATCCTCCCATGGCTACACCTTC.

This chain joins TRBV15 and TRBJ1-2; TRBD1 agrees at 7 bases. Trimming at V came to 0 bases and at J to 4 bases, leaving 2 bases not matched to a gene. Per the germline V gene, CDR1 is LNHNV and CDR2 is YYDKDF (reference sequence). CDR3 length: 14 residues. In DNA form, the CDR3 reads TGTGCCACCAGCAGAGACCGGGACAGCTATGGCTACACCTTC. Translating gives CATSRDRDSYGYTF.

The chain is built from TRBV3-1 (or the pseudogene TRBV3-2) and TRBJ2-1; TRBD1 matches 8 bases. The CDR3 is 13 residues long. Trimming took 3 bases from V and 12 from J; bases not matched to a gene: 7. Germline lookup yields CDR1 LGHDT and CDR2 YNNKEL (reference sequence). In nucleotides, the CDR3 is TGTGCCAGCAGCCATGACCAGGGGGCGCGGCAGTTCTTC. It is translated as CASSHDQGARQFF.

The rearrangement uses TRBV27 and TRBJ2-1; no definite D call. Trimming stripped 7 bases from V and 0 bases from J, with 10 bases between. The CDR3 spans 14 residues. The germline V gene encodes CDR1 MNHEY and CDR2 SMNVEV (reference sequence). The CDR3 nucleotides are TGTGCCAGCAACTCAGCTAGCTCCTACAATGAGCAGTTCTTC. Residues: CASNSASSYNEQFF.

Details on this clone: This sample includes further DNA sequences coding for the same CDR3. The chain links TRBV18 to TRBJ1-1; D uncertain. The CDR3 is 13 residues long. The germline V gene encodes CDR1 KGHSH and CDR2 LQKENI. Trimming removed 9 bases at V and 0 bases at J, with 11 bases between. CDR3 residues: CASSPEMNTEAFF. CDR3 sequence (DNA): TGTGCCAGTTCCCCAGAGATGAACACTGAAGCTTTCTTT. Full variable domain (missing parts from reference TRBV18 and TRBJ1-1): NAGVMQNPRHLVRRRGQEARLRCSPMKGHSHVYWYRQLPEEGLKFMVYLQKENIIDESGMPKERFSAEFPKEGPSILRIQQVVRGDSAAYFCASSPEMNTEAFFGQGTRLTVV.

This chain connects TRBV12-5 to TRBJ1-1, with a tentative D call TRBD1 (6 bases). The ends were cut back, 0 bases at V and 0 bases at J, with 11 bases in the middle. This CDR3 is 16 amino acids long. The germline V gene encodes CDR1 LGHNT and CDR2 FRNRAP. In DNA form, the CDR3 reads TGTGCTAGTGGTTTGGTACACGACAGGATGAACACTGAAGCTTTCTTT. Protein product: CASGLVHDRMNTEAFF.

J is TRBJ2-3 and V is TRBV2; weak D call: TRBD2 (5 bases). V was clipped by 2 bases and J by 4 bases, with 13 bases between them. Per the germline V gene, CDR1 is SNHLY and CDR2 is FYNNEI. There are 15 residues in the CDR3. The CDR3 DNA is TGTGCCAGCAGTGAAACTAGGTTCCAACCAGATACGCAGTATTTT. This translates into CASSETRFQPDTQYF.

V usage is TRBV27 and J usage is TRBJ1-6; 7 bases agree with TRBD1. V shed 5 bases and J 9 bases; nucleotides not matched to a gene: 10. The CDR3 spans 15 residues. Germline assignment: CDR1 MNHEY and CDR2 SMNVEV (reference sequence). The CDR3 nucleotides are TGTGCCAGCAGTGCAGGCCGACAGGGCGGTTCACCCCTCCACTTT. Its translation is CASSAGRQGGSPLHF.

V usage is TRBV5-1 and J usage is TRBJ2-1; TRBD2 is a possible D gene (5 bases). Germline V gene lookup returns CDR1 SGHRS and CDR2 YFSETQ. There are 15 residues in the CDR3. V was clipped by 3 bases and J by 7 bases, with 17 bases between them. CDR3: CASSSAGLQGNEQFF. CDR3 nucleotides: TGCGCCAGCAGCTCGGCCGGACTCCAAGGTAATGAGCAGTTCTTC.

The V gene is TRBV10-3, the J gene TRBJ1-5; a weak D match, TRBD1 (6 bases). Deletions cut 5 bases from V and 5 bases from J, with 10 bases between. The germline CDR1 and CDR2 sequences are ENHRY and SYGVKD. There are 13 residues in the CDR3. In DNA form, the CDR3 reads TGTGCCATCAGTCAAAACAGGGATCAGCCCCAGCATTTT. Its translation: CAISQNRDQPQHF.

The chain joins TRBV5-1 to TRBJ2-2; 11 positions agree with TRBD2. From germline, CDR1 is SGHRS and CDR2 YFSETQ. The CDR3 has 17 amino acids. V dropped 4 bases and J dropped 6; count of bases not matched to a gene: 11. The CDR3: CASSMVAGGLRAGELFF. The CDR3 DNA reads TGCGCCAGCAGCATGGTAGCGGGGGGGCTTAGAGCCGGGGAGCTGTTTTTT.

The chain recombines TRBV9 with TRBJ1-3; a weak D match, TRBD1 (6 bases). There are 17 residues in the CDR3. Germline CDR1 SGDLS, CDR2 YYNGEE. V was clipped by 4 bases and J by 0 bases, with 17 bases between them. Here the CDR3 DNA reads TGTGCCAGCAGCAGCGAGCAGGGGAGAAGCTCTGGAAACACCATATATTTT. Its protein product is CASSSEQGRSSGNTIYF.

The rearrangement joins TRBV28 to TRBJ2-7, with D unresolved. Looked up from germline, CDR1 is MDHEN and CDR2 is SYDVKM. Between the trimmed V and J ends, which lost 2 bases and 3 bases, there was a span of 11 bases. The CDR3 is 14 residues long. Written as DNA, the CDR3 is TGTGCCAGCAGTTTAGTGGGTCAGGTCTACGAGCAGTACTTC. This codes for CASSLVGQVYEQYF.

The genes are TRBV28 and TRBJ1-5, with a weak D call TRBD1 (5 bases). CDR1 and CDR2 from the germline V gene are MDHEN and SYDVKM. CDR3 size: 18 residues. V shed 6 bases and J shed 0 bases, with 21 bases lying between them. The DNA for the CDR3 is TGTGCCAGCAGCTCCAGGGAGGGTGGGGTATTTAGCAATCAGCCCCAGCATTTT. Amino acids: CASSSREGGVFSNQPQHF.

The gene calls are TRBV19 and TRBJ1-4, with D unresolved. Germline V CDR1 and CDR2: LNHDA, SQIVND (reference sequence). V was trimmed by 3 bases and J by 0 bases, leaving 8 bases between them. The CDR3 consists of 15 residues. This CDR3 is CASSIAGSTNEKLFF. The CDR3 DNA reads TGTGCCAGTAGTATTGCGGGGTCAACTAATGAAAAACTGTTTTTT.

The chain couples TRBV14 to TRBJ2-1, with 7 bases lining up with TRBD2. The CDR3 extends over 15 amino acids. V shed 1 base and J 4 bases; nucleotides not matched to a gene: 4. Germline CDR1 and CDR2: SGHDN and FVKESK. The chain's CDR3 is CASSQVGGGYNEQFF. The DNA of the CDR3 is TGTGCCAGCAGCCAAGTTGGGGGGGGTTACAATGAGCAGTTCTTC.

The table lists this clone with a few counts. V gene TRBV30 combines with J gene TRBJ1-2; 9 nucleotides line up with TRBD1. Germline assignment: CDR1 GTSNPN and CDR2 SVGIG (reference sequence). V dropped 5 bases and J dropped 4; count of bases not matched to a gene: 5. The CDR3 contains 13 residues. The CDR3 spells CAWSTGGLYGYTF. CDR3 bases: TGTGCCTGGTCGACAGGGGGACTCTATGGCTACACCTTC.

The chain recombines TRBV28 with TRBJ1-5; 8 positions agree with TRBD1. J gave up 9 bases and V 6 bases, and 7 bases lay outside the gene matches. In germline, CDR1 is MDHEN, CDR2 SYDVKM. This CDR3 has 13 amino acids. The CDR3 DNA reads TGTGCCAGCAGGGACAGGGCTTTGTGGCCCCAGCATTTT. It translates to CASRDRALWPQHF. Full variable domain (remainder filled in from reference TRBV28 and TRBJ1-5): DVKVTQSSRYLVKRTGEKVFLECVQDMDHENMFWYRQDPGLGLRLIYFSYDVKMKEKGDIPEGYSVSREKKERFSLILESASTNQTSMYLCASRDRALWPQHFGDGTRLSIL.

This clone was seen just once. The rearrangement uses TRBV29-1 and TRBJ2-1; 10 nucleotides line up with TRBD2. With 0 bases clipped from V and 7 bases from J, the junction kept 6 bases outside the gene matches. Germline CDR1 and CDR2: SQVTM and ANQGSEA. The CDR3 is 15 amino acids. The CDR3 sequence is CSVEEQLAGLNEQFF. For the CDR3, the DNA is TGCAGCGTTGAAGAACAACTAGCGGGATTAAATGAGCAGTTCTTC.